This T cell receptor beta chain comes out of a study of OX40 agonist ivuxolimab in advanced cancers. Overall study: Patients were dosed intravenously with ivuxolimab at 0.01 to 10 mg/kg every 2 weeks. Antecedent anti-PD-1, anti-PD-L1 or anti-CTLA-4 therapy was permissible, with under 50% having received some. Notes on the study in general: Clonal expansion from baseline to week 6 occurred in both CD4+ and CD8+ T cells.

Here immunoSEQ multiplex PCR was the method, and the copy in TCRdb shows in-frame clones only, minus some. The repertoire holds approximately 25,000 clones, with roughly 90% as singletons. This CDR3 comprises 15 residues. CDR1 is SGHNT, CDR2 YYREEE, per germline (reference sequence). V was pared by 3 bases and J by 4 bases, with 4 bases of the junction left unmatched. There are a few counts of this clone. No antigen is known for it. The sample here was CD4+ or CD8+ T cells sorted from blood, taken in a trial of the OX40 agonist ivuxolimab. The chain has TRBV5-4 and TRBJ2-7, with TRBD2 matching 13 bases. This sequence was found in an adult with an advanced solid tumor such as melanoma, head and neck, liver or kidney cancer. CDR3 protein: CASSSKLAGGYEQYF. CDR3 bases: TGTGCCAGCAGCTCCAAACTAGCGGGAGGGTACGAGCAGTACTTC.